The 15 T cell receptor beta chains given below trace back to one sample, sequenced in a study of blood T cell repertoires in COVID-19. Clones were read by immunoSEQ multiplex PCR, and TCRdb kept only the in-frame ones, dropping some. This table has hundreds of thousands of clones, roughly 90% appearing once. Sequencing was done on a sample of peripheral blood. All receptors come from a woman aged 65 to 85 with COVID-19, enrolled during active disease.

The CDR3: CASSLEGLGVDTQYF. CDR3 nucleotide sequence: TGCGCCAGCAGCTTGGAGGGACTAGGGGTAGATACGCAGTATTTT. The rearrangement joins TRBV5-1 to TRBJ2-3, with 8 bases fitting TRBD2. CDR3 length: 15 residues. The germline CDR1 and CDR2 sequences are SGHRS and YFSETQ. V lost 0 bases to trimming and J lost 5 bases; unmatched junction nucleotides: 5.

This sequence joins TRBV7-9 and TRBJ2-7; 8 positions match TRBD1. The V and J ends lost 4 bases and 6 bases, in that order; junction bases with no gene match: 11. The CDR3 spans 15 residues. In germline, CDR1 is SEHNR, CDR2 FQNEAQ (reference sequence). The chain's CDR3 is CASSSSGTGTGEQYF. The CDR3 bases are TGTGCCAGCAGCTCCTCCGGGACAGGAACGGGCGAGCAGTACTTC.

The chain carries TRBV10-3 and TRBJ2-1, with D possibly being TRBD1 (5 bases). Germline V gene data show CDR1 as ENHRY and CDR2 as SYGVKD. The V end lost 0 bases, the J end lost 7 bases, and 10 bases lay between the germline ends. The CDR3 extends over 14 amino acids. The CDR3 is CAISESAGWNEQFF. The CDR3 DNA sequence: TGTGCCATCAGTGAGTCGGCAGGGTGGAATGAGCAGTTCTTC.

A few counts support this clone. The chain has TRBV3-1 (or the pseudogene TRBV3-2) and TRBJ1-2; D is unclear. The germline V gene has CDR1 LGHDT and CDR2 YNNKEL (reference sequence). The CDR3 is 15 amino acids. V shed 1 base and J shed 4 bases, with 13 bases lying between them. The CDR3 loop reads CASSQAGGRLYGYTF. CDR3 in DNA: TGTGCCAGCAGCCAAGCGGGAGGCAGACTCTATGGCTACACCTTC.

The rearrangement links TRBV4-1 to TRBJ1-5; 10 bases match TRBD1. Germline lookup yields CDR1 MGHRA and CDR2 YSYEKL. The CDR3 is 16 amino acids. Trimming cost V 1 base and J 5 bases; bases outside gene matches: 5. The DNA of the CDR3 is TGCGCCAGCAGCCAAGGTCTGACAGGGGGCCATCAGCCCCAGCATTTT. This gives the protein CASSQGLTGGHQPQHF.

The V and J genes are TRBV2 and TRBJ1-5; D is uncertain. The CDR3 is 13 amino acids. V lost 6 bases and J 0 bases, leaving 6 bases between the germline ends. The germline V gene encodes CDR1 SNHLY and CDR2 FYNNEI. The CDR3 loop is CASRGSSNQPQHF. Here the CDR3 DNA reads TGTGCCAGCAGAGGGAGTAGCAATCAGCCCCAGCATTTT.

The chain uses TRBV7-9 and TRBJ2-3, with TRBD2 identical over 11 bases. Germline loops: CDR1 SEHNR, CDR2 FQNEAQ (reference sequence). The CDR3 contains 17 residues. Germline trimming cut 5 bases from V and 4 bases from J; bases unmatched to any gene: 11. CDR3 in amino acids: CASSPLGSGGVADTQYF. The DNA of the CDR3 is TGTGCCAGCAGCCCGCTCGGTAGCGGGGGGGTGGCAGATACGCAGTATTTT.

V and J are TRBV19 and TRBJ2-2, with TRBD1 matching over 10 bases. The CDR3 is made up of 17 amino acids. V trimming: 3 bases; J trimming: 4 bases; junction bases outside the gene matches: 8. The germline gives CDR1 LNHDA, CDR2 SQIVND (reference sequence). In nucleotides, the CDR3 is TGTGCCAGTAGTATGAGAGACAGGGGGCGCGGCACCGGGGAGCTGTTTTTT. Encoded protein: CASSMRDRGRGTGELFF.

The rearrangement joins TRBV14 to TRBJ1-5; TRBD1 aligns across 7 bases. The CDR3 contains 14 residues. The junction had 6 bases not matched to a gene; V was cut back by 6 bases and J by 4 bases. Germline-derived CDR1 and CDR2 are SGHDN and FVKESK. The CDR3 bases are TGTGCCAGCAGATCGACAGGGCTTAATCAGCCCCAGCATTTT. This codes for CASRSTGLNQPQHF.

The chain uses TRBV12-3 or TRBV12-4 and TRBJ2-7, with D possibly being TRBD2 (7 bases). The CDR3 extends over 13 amino acids. V lost 6 bases, J lost 6 bases, and 15 bases lay in between. The CDR3, as DNA: TGTGCCAGCAGGAGGGGGGGGTCTTCCGAGCAGTACTTC. Residues: CASRRGGSSEQYF.

The V and J genes are TRBV6-6 and TRBJ2-5; tentatively, D is TRBD2 (6 bases). V shed 6 bases and J shed 5 bases, with 13 bases lying between them. The CDR3 is 13 residues long. Per germline, CDR1 MNHNY and CDR2 SVGAGI (reference sequence). CDR3 sequence reads: CASSGGEWETQYF. Written as DNA, the CDR3 is TGTGCCAGCAGCGGAGGGGAATGGGAGACCCAGTACTTC.

V gene TRBV7-9 combines with J gene TRBJ2-3; 16 nucleotides align to TRBD2. This CDR3 contains 17 residues. V trimming: 5 bases; J trimming: 3 bases; junction bases outside the gene matches: 5. Per germline, CDR1 SEHNR and CDR2 FQNEAQ (reference sequence). The CDR3 region has the DNA TGTGCCAGCAGCGCCGGGACTAGCGGGGGGGCTACAGATACGCAGTATTTT. Translation gives CASSAGTSGGATDTQYF.

The rearrangement links TRBV4-3 to TRBJ2-7; the match to TRBD1 covers 9 bases. In germline, CDR1 is LGHNA, CDR2 YSLEER. J was trimmed by 2 bases and V by 2 bases; bases with no gene match: 1. The CDR3 contains 14 residues. The CDR3 sequence is CASSQRTGAYEQYF. In nucleotides, the CDR3 is TGCGCCAGCAGCCAACGGACAGGGGCCTACGAGCAGTACTTC.

This clone was detected only once. V and J are TRBV28 and TRBJ1-2, with TRBD1 matching over 7 bases. With 4 bases clipped from V and 8 bases from J, the junction kept 10 bases outside the gene matches. There are 14 residues in the CDR3. Germline lookup yields CDR1 MDHEN and CDR2 SYDVKM. CDR3: CASSSPGTANGYTF. The CDR3 DNA reads TGTGCCAGCAGTTCACCCGGGACAGCCAACGGCTACACCTTC.

This clone has just a few counts. This chain uses TRBV7-2 with TRBJ1-5; 7 bases agree with TRBD1. The CDR3 length is 15 residues. Trimming at V came to 3 bases and at J to 4 bases, leaving 6 bases not matched to a gene. The germline V gene has CDR1 SGHTA and CDR2 FQGNSA. The CDR3 loop is CASSLVTGPNQPQHF. As DNA, the CDR3 is TGTGCCAGCAGCTTGGTGACAGGGCCAAATCAGCCCCAGCATTTT.